This T cell receptor beta chain was retrieved from a study of T cells expressing NK-cell markers. At the level of the study: Sequencing covered eight donors, seven HCMV-seropositive and one seronegative. Study conclusions and caveats: Dominant NKG2C+ clonotype frequencies of about 1.0-8% of CD8+ T cells were measured in more than 5 donors. Whether the expanded NKG2C+ T cell clones recognized HCMV remained unclear.

The CDR3 consists of 15 residues. Germline assignment: CDR1 SGHAT and CDR2 FQNNGV. A note on this clonotype: What it recognizes is unknown.

With UMIs, 5'RACE template switching was used to make TCR beta cDNA. For each CDR3 protein, TCRdb gives one entry from its re-call of the 5' RACE reads, without DNA. The listing contains about 260,000 distinct CDR3 sequences. This receptor was identified in a man younger than 35 in good health. This sequence joins TRBV11-2 and TRBJ1-5; TCRdb designates TRBD1, a call that cannot be tested without DNA. Sequenced sample: blood T cells: a sorted CD56 or NKG2C T cell subset, CD4+ or CD8+ T cells, or bulk PBMC T cells (not recorded which). CDR3 protein: CASSLEQGSNQPQHF. The full variable domain, in which reference TRBV11-2 and TRBJ1-5 provide the parts outside the CDR3, is EAGVAQSPRYKIIEKRQSVAFWCNPISGHATLYWYQQILGQGPKLLIQFQNNGVVDDSQLPKDRFSAERLKGVDSTLKIQPAKLEDSAVYLCASSLEQGSNQPQHFGDGTRLSIL.